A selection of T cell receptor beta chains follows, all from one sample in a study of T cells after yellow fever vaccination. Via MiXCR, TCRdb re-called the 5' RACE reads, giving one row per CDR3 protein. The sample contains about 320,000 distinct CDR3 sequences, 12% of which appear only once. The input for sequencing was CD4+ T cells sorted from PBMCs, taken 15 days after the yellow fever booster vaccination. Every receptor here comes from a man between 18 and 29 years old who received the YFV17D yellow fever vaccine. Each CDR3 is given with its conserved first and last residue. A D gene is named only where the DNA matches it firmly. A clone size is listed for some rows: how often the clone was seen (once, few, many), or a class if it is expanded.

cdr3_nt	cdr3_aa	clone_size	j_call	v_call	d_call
TGTGCCAGTAGTACCACTAGACTGGCCACAGATACGCAGTATTTT	CASSTTRLATDTQYF	NA	TRBJ2-3	TRBV19	NA
TGTGCCAGCAGGACCCTGACAGGGATTGGGCAGACCCAGTACTTC	CASRTLTGIGQTQYF	few	TRBJ2-5	TRBV11-2	TRBD1
TGTGCCAGCAGCTTAGAGAGGGATTCCGGGGAGCTGTTTTTT	CASSLERDSGELFF	few	TRBJ2-2	TRBV7-2	NA
TGCGCCAGCAGCCAAGTGACAGAAAGACAAGAGACCCAGTACTTC	CASSQVTERQETQYF	NA	TRBJ2-5	TRBV4-1	NA
TGTGCCAGCACCTGGGGCAGCAACTATGGCTACACCTTC	CASTWGSNYGYTF	NA	TRBJ1-2	TRBV12-3/TRBV12-4	NA
TGTGCCAGCAGCTTAAATAGCAGGACTACCGGGGAGCTGTTTTTT	CASSLNSRTTGELFF	many	TRBJ2-2	TRBV7-2	NA
TGTGCCAGCAGCTTAGTTAGAGGGGACCAAGAGACCCAGTACTTC	CASSLVRGDQETQYF	few	TRBJ2-5	TRBV7-2	NA
TGTGCCAGCAGCGCTCGGGGTAGGACTAAGACAGATACGCAGTATTTT	CASSARGRTKTDTQYF	NA	TRBJ2-3	TRBV7-6	NA
TGCGCCAGCAGTCGAGAGGGGCTAGCGGGAATCCGGTACAAGAATGAGCAGTTCTTC	CASSREGLAGIRYKNEQFF	few	TRBJ2-1	TRBV23-1	TRBD2
TGTGCCAGCAGCCATGGATTTCAGCCCCAGCATTTT	CASSHGFQPQHF	many	TRBJ1-5	TRBV3-1	NA
TGTGCCAGTAGTATAGCTCGACAGTCCTATGGCTACACCTTC	CASSIARQSYGYTF	few	TRBJ1-2	TRBV19	NA
TGTGCCAGCAGTGGGCTCGGAGAGACCCAGTACTTC	CASSGLGETQYF	NA	TRBJ2-5	TRBV6-2/TRBV6-3	NA
TGTGCCAGCAGCTTAGCGGGCAGGGAAAATGAAAAACTGTTTTTT	CASSLAGRENEKLFF	few	TRBJ1-4	TRBV11-2	NA
TGCGCCAGCAGCTTGGCAGCTGGTTCCTACGAGCAGTACTTC	CASSLAAGSYEQYF	many	TRBJ2-7	TRBV5-1	NA
TGTGCCAGCAGCTTAGCTAAGCCGGATACGCAGTATTTT	CASSLAKPDTQYF	few	TRBJ2-3	TRBV7-2	NA
TGTGCCAGCAGTTCCTGGACCATTCAGTACTTC	CASSSWTIQYF	few	TRBJ2-4	TRBV6-2/TRBV6-3	NA
TGTGCCACCAGCCCCGGGGGTGGCGTGGAGACCCAGTACTTC	CATSPGGGVETQYF	NA	TRBJ2-5	TRBV24-1	NA
TGTGCCAGCAGCTGGACTAGCGGGGTGTCCAATGAGCAGTTCTTC	CASSWTSGVSNEQFF	many	TRBJ2-1	TRBV7-2	TRBD2
TGCAGTGCTATGGGGCAGACACACGAGCAGTACTTC	CSAMGQTHEQYF	few	TRBJ2-7	TRBV20-1	NA
TGCAGCGTTCGGCAGGGGGGTAGCGAGACCCAGTACTTC	CSVRQGGSETQYF	once	TRBJ2-5	TRBV29-1	NA
TGTGCCAGCTCACCTGGAACCTCAAACTCCTACGATCAGTACTTC	CASSPGTSNSYDQYF	NA	TRBJ2-7	TRBV18	NA
TGTGCCAGCAGCCAAGGGCCCCGGAGGGGGCCTCAAGAGACCCAGTACTTC	CASSQGPRRGPQETQYF	NA	TRBJ2-5	TRBV3-1	NA
TGTGCCAGCAGTTTGGCGGGGGTAGTAGGCTACACCTTC	CASSLAGVVGYTF	NA	TRBJ1-2	TRBV12-3/TRBV12-4	NA
TGTGCCAGCACCGAAATTTCGGCTGGAAACACCATATATTTT	CASTEISAGNTIYF	many	TRBJ1-3	TRBV6-1	NA
TGTGCCATCAGATCGACAGGGGGCAATCAGCCCCAGCATTTT	CAIRSTGGNQPQHF	few	TRBJ1-5	TRBV10-3	TRBD1
TGTGCCACCAGTGTTGAGAACCAAGAGACCCAGTACTTC	CATSVENQETQYF	few	TRBJ2-5	TRBV24-1	NA
TGTGCCAGCAACCCGACTAGGGCAGAGACCCAGTACTTC	CASNPTRAETQYF	NA	TRBJ2-5	TRBV7-2	NA
TGCGCCAGCAGCTTGGCCGGGCCAGGGCGCGAGACCCAGTACTTC	CASSLAGPGRETQYF	few	TRBJ2-5	TRBV5-1	NA
TGTGCCAGCAGTTATCACTGGGATACGCAGTATTTT	CASSYHWDTQYF	few	TRBJ2-3	TRBV6-6	NA
TGCGCCAGCAGAGAAAGCGGGGGGCCTTCCAATGAGCAGTTCTTC	CASRESGGPSNEQFF	few	TRBJ2-1	TRBV5-1	TRBD2
TGCGCCAGCAGCTTGAGACAGGGAACGCGATACTATGGCTACACCTTC	CASSLRQGTRYYGYTF	NA	TRBJ1-2	TRBV5-1	TRBD1
TGCGCCAGCCGAAGACCGGGACAGGGGATCCACGAGCAGTACTTC	CASRRPGQGIHEQYF	NA	TRBJ2-7	TRBV4-1	TRBD1
TGTGCCAGCAGCTCCCGCCCGGTGTTAGCGGGGAACCAAGAGACCCAGTACTTC	CASSSRPVLAGNQETQYF	many	TRBJ2-5	TRBV7-3	TRBD2
TGTGCCACCAGTGATCCTGGGACTGTCACAGATACGCAGTATTTT	CATSDPGTVTDTQYF	NA	TRBJ2-3	TRBV24-1	NA
TGTGCCAGCAGTGCGCCTGAACAGGGCGGTTGGGACGAGCAGTACTTC	CASSAPEQGGWDEQYF	once	TRBJ2-7	TRBV25-1	NA
TGTGCCAGCAGCCCTTGGGGCCCTGGGGCCAACGTCCTGACTTTC	CASSPWGPGANVLTF	few	TRBJ2-6	TRBV7-2	NA
TGTGCCGGCAGCCCTTCAAGGAAGGTTGGGGAGCTGTTTTTT	CAGSPSRKVGELFF	NA	TRBJ2-2	TRBV7-9	NA
TGTGCCTGGAGTGGGGGGTCGGTCACTGAAGCTTTCTTT	CAWSGGSVTEAFF	few	TRBJ1-1	TRBV30	NA
TGTGCCAGCAGCTTAGGACAGGAACCCAACTATGGCTACACCTTC	CASSLGQEPNYGYTF	few	TRBJ1-2	TRBV5-8	TRBD1
TGTGCCACCTCCCGCAGGGGACCTGGAAACACCATATATTTT	CATSRRGPGNTIYF	NA	TRBJ1-3	TRBV24-1	NA
TGTGCCAGCAGCTTCCGGACTAGCGGGGTCACAGATACGCAGTATTTT	CASSFRTSGVTDTQYF	NA	TRBJ2-3	TRBV7-3	TRBD2
TGCGCCAGCAGCTTTGGGGCAGGGGGCTATAGCAATCAGCCCCAGCATTTT	CASSFGAGGYSNQPQHF	few	TRBJ1-5	TRBV5-1	TRBD1
TGTGCCAGCAGCTTAGAGGTTAGCTACTACAATGAGCAGTTCTTC	CASSLEVSYYNEQFF	NA	TRBJ2-1	TRBV7-2	NA
TGCAGCGTTGGGGATGGGGGAGCCCCTCATGGCTACACCTTC	CSVGDGGAPHGYTF	few	TRBJ1-2	TRBV29-1	NA
TGTGCCAGCAGCTGGGGGGGTGAAGCTTTCTTT	CASSWGGEAFF	NA	TRBJ1-1	TRBV7-2	NA
TGCGCCAGCGGAAACCAGGGGTCAGATACGCAGTATTTT	CASGNQGSDTQYF	few	TRBJ2-3	TRBV5-1	NA
TGTGCCAGCTCACCGGGACCGGGGGTTACTTTGGAAGCTTTCTTT	CASSPGPGVTLEAFF	few	TRBJ1-1	TRBV18	NA
TGTGCCAGCAGTGAGGGCCAGTGGCAGCCCCAGCATTTT	CASSEGQWQPQHF	NA	TRBJ1-5	TRBV2	NA
TGTGCCAGCAGTTACTCGATGGGGAGAGTCGAAAAACTGTTTTTT	CASSYSMGRVEKLFF	few	TRBJ1-4	TRBV6-2/TRBV6-3	NA
TGTGCTAGTGGTTTTTTCGTTGCTAGCGGGGGCCCCACAGATACGCAGTATTTT	CASGFFVASGGPTDTQYF	NA	TRBJ2-3	TRBV12-5	TRBD2
TGTGCCAGCACCCGAAACCGGGACAGGGTTGGCACTGAAGCTTTCTTT	CASTRNRDRVGTEAFF	NA	TRBJ1-1	TRBV12-3/TRBV12-4	TRBD1
TGTGCCAGCAGCCAGGCAACCGACAGGGGAGGTCGGGGCTACACCTTC	CASSQATDRGGRGYTF	few	TRBJ1-2	TRBV4-2	TRBD1
TGTGCCAGCAGCCTAATTAGGGAGAAAGAGACCCAGTACTTC	CASSLIREKETQYF	NA	TRBJ2-5	TRBV7-2	NA